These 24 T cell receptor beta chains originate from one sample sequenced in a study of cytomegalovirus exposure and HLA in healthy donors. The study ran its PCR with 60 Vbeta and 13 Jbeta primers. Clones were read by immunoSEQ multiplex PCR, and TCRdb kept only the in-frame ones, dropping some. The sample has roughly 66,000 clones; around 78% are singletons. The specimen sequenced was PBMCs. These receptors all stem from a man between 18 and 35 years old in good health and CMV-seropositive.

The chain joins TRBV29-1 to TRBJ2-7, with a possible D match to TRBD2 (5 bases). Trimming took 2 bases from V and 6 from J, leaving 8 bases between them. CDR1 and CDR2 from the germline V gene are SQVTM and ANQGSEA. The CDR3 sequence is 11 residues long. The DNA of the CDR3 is TGCAGCGTTGAAAATGGAGGCGAGCAGTACTTC. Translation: CSVENGGEQYF.

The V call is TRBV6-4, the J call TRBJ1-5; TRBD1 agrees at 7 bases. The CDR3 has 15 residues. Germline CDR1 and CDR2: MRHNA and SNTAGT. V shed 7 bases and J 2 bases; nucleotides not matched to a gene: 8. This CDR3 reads CASTLGQAGNQPQHF. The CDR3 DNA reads TGTGCCAGCACCCTAGGACAGGCTGGCAATCAGCCCCAGCATTTT.

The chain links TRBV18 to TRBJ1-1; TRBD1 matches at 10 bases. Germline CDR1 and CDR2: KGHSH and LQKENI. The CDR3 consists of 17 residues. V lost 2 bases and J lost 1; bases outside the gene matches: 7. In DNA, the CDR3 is TGTGCCAGCTCACCATTCGGGACAGGGGTACGGAACACTGAAGCTTTCTTT. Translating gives CASSPFGTGVRNTEAFF. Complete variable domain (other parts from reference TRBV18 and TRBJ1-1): NAGVMQNPRHLVRRRGQEARLRCSPMKGHSHVYWYRQLPEEGLKFMVYLQKENIIDESGMPKERFSAEFPKEGPSILRIQQVVRGDSAAYFCASSPFGTGVRNTEAFFGQGTRLTVV.

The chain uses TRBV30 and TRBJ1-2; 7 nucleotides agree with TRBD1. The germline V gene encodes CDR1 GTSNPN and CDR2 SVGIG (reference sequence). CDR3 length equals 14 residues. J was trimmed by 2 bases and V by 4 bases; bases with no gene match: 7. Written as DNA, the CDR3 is TGTGCCTGGACCAGGGGGTTAGGGAACTATGGCTACACCTTC. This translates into CAWTRGLGNYGYTF.

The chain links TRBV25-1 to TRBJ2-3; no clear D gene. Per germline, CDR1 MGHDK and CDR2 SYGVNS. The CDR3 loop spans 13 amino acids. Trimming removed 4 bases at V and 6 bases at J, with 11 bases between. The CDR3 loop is CASSGAGRDTQYF. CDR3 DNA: TGTGCCAGCAGTGGGGCAGGCAGGGATACGCAGTATTTT.

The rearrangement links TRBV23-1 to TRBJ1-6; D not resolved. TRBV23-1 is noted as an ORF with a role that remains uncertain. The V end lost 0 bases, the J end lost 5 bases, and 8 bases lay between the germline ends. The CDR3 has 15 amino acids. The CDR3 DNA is TGCGCCAGCAGTCAATCGTTCACTAATAATTCACCCCTCCACTTT. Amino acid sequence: CASSQSFTNNSPLHF.

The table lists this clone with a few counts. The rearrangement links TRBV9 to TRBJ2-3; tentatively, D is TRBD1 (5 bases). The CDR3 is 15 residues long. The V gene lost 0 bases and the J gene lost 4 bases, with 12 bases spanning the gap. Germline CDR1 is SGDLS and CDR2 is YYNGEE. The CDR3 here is CASSVGWGRADTQYF. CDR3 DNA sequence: TGTGCCAGCAGCGTAGGGTGGGGCAGGGCAGATACGCAGTATTTT.

In DNA, the CDR3 is TGTGCCAGCGGAGTAGCGGGACTTACAGATACGCAGTATTTT. It is translated as CASGVAGLTDTQYF. V gene TRBV6-5 combines with J gene TRBJ2-3; 8 bases match TRBD2. This CDR3 has 14 amino acids. Germline CDR1 MNHEY, CDR2 SVGAGI. After removal of 8 bases from V and 3 bases from J, the junction contained 7 bases not matched to a gene.

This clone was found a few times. CDR3 region: CASSRGPLYNSPLHF. The DNA for the CDR3 is TGTGCCAGCAGTCGCGGTCCCCTCTATAATTCACCCCTCCACTTT. The rearrangement uses TRBV6-5 and TRBJ1-6, with D unresolved. This CDR3 has 15 residues. The V end lost 5 bases, the J end lost 3 bases, and 11 bases lay between the germline ends. From germline, CDR1 is MNHEY and CDR2 SVGAGI.

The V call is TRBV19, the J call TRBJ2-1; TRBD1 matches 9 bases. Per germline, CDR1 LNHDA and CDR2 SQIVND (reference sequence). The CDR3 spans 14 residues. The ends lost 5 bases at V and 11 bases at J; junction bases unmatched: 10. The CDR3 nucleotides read TGTGCCAGTAGTGGAGGGGGACAGGGCTTGAAGCAGTTCTTC. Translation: CASSGGGQGLKQFF.

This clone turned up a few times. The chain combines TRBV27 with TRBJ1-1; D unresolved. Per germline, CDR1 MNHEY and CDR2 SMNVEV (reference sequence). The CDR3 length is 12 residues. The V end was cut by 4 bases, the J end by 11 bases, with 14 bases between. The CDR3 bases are TGTGCCAGCAGTTCCCCATCGAAGAGGGCTTTCTTT. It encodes CASSSPSKRAFF.

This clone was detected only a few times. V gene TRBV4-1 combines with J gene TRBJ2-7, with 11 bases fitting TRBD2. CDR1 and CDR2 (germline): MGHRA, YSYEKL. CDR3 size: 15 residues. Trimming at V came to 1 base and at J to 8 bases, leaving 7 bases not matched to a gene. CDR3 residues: CASSQGRLAGGQQYF. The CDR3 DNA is TGCGCCAGCAGCCAAGGGCGGCTAGCGGGGGGCCAGCAGTACTTC.

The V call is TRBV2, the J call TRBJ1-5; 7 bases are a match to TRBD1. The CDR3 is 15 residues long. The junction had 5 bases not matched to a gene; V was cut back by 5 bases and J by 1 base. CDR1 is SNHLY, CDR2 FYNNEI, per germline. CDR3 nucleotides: TGTGCCAGCAGTTTTACAGGGGTCAGCAATCAGCCCCAGCATTTT. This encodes CASSFTGVSNQPQHF.

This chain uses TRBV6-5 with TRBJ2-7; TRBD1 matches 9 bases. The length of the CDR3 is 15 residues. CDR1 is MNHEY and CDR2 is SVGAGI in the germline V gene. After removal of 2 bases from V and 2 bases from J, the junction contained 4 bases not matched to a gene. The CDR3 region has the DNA TGTGCCAGCAGTTACAGGGGACAGGGCGCCTACGAGCAGTACTTC. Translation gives CASSYRGQGAYEQYF.

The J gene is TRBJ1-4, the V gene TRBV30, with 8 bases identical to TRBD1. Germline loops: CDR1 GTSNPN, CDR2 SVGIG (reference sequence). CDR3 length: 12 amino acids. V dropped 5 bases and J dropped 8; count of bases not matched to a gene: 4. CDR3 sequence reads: CAWGTGGEKLFF. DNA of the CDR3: TGTGCCTGGGGTACAGGGGGGGAAAAACTGTTTTTT.

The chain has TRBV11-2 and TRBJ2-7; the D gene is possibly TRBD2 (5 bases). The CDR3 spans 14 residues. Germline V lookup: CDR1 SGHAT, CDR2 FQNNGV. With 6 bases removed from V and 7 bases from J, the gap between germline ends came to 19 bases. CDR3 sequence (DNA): TGTGCCAGCAGAGAAATCATCCAGGCGGGTGAGCAGTACTTC. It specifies CASREIIQAGEQYF.

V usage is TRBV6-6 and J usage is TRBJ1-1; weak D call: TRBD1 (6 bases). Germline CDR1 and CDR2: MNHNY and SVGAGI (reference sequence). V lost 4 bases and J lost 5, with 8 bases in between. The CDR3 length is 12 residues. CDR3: CASSSQGTEAFF. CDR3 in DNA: TGTGCCAGCAGTTCGCAGGGGACTGAAGCTTTCTTT.

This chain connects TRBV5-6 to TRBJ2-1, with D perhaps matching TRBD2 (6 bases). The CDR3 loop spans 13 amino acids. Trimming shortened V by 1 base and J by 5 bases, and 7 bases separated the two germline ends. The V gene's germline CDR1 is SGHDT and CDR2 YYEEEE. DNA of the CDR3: TGTGCCAGCAGCTTGCCGGGGGACAATGAGCAGTTCTTC. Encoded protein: CASSLPGDNEQFF.

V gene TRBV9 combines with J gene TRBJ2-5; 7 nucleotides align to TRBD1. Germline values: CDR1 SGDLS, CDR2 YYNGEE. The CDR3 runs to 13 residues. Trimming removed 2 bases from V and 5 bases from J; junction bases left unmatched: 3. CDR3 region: CASSVTGAETQYF. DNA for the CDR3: TGTGCCAGCAGCGTCACAGGGGCTGAGACCCAGTACTTC. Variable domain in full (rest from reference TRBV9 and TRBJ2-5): DSGVTQTPKHLITATGQRVTLRCSPRSGDLSVYWYQQSLDQGLQFLIQYYNGEERAKGNILERFSAQQFPDLHSELNLSSLELGDSALYFCASSVTGAETQYFGPGTRLLVL.

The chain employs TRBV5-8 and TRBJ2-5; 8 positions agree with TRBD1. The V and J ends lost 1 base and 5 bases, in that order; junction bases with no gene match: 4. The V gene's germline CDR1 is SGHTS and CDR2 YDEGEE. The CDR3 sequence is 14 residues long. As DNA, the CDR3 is TGTGCCAGCAGCTTGAAGACAGGGGAGGAGACCCAGTACTTC. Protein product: CASSLKTGEETQYF. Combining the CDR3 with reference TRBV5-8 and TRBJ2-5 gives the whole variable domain EAGVTQSPTHLIKTRGQQATLRCSPISGHTSVYWYQQALGLGLQFLLWYDEGEERNRGNFPPRFSGRQFPNYSSELNVNALELEDSALYLCASSLKTGEETQYFGPGTRLLVL.

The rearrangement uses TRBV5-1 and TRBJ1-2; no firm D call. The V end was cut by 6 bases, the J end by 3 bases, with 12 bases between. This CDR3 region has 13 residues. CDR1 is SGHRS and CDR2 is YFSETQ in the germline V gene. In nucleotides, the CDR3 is TGCGCCAGCAATGCGGGTGAGGACTATGGCTACACCTTC. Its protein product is CASNAGEDYGYTF.

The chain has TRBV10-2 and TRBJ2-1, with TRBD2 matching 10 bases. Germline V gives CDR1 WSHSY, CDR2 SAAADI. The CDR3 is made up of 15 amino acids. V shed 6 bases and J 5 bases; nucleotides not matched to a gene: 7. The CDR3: CASRERTSGHNEQFF. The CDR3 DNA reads TGCGCCAGCAGGGAAAGGACTAGCGGACACAATGAGCAGTTCTTC.

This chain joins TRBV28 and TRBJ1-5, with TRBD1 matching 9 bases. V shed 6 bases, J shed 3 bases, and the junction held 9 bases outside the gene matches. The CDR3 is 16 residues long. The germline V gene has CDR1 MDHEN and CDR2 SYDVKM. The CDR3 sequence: CASRKWTGATNQPQHF. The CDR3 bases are TGTGCCAGCAGGAAATGGACAGGGGCCACCAATCAGCCCCAGCATTTT.

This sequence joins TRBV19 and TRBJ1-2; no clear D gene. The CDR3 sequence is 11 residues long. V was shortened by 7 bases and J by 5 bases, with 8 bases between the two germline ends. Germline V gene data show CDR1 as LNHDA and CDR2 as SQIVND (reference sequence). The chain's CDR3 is CASMSPYGYTF. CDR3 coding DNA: TGTGCCAGTATGAGCCCTTATGGCTACACCTTC.